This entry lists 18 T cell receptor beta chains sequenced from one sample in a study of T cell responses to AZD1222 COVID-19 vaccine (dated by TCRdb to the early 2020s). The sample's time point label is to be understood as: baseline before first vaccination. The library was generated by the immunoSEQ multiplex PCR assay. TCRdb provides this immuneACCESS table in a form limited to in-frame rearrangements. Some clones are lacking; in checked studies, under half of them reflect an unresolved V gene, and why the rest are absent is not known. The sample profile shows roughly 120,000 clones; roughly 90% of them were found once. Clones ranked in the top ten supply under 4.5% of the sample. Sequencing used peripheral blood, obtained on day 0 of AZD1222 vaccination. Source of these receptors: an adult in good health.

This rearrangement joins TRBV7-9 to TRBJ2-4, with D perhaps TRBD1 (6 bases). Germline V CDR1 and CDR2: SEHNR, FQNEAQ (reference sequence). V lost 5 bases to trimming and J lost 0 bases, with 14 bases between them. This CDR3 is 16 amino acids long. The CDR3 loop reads CASSPGTSLAKNIQYF. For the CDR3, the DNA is TGTGCCAGCAGCCCCGGGACATCTCTAGCCAAAAACATTCAGTACTTC. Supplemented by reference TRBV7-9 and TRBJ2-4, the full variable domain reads DTGVSQNPRHKITKRGQNVTFRCDPISEHNRLYWYRQTLGQGPEFLTYFQNEAQLEKSRLLSDRFSAERPKGSFSTLEIQRTEQGDSAMYLCASSPGTSLAKNIQYFGAGTRLSVL.

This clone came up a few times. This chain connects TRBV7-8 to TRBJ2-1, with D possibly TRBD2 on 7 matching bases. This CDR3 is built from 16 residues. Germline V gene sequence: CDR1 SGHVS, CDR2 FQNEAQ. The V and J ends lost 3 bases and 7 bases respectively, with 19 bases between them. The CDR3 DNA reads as TGTGCCAGCAGCTTCTGGGGGGGGGCCCCTGGGAATGAGCAGTTCTTC. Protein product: CASSFWGGAPGNEQFF.

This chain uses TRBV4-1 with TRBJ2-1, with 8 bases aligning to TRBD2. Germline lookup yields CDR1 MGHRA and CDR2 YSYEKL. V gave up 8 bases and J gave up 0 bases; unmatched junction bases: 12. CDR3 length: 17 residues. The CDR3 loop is CASGGAGGSASYNEQFF. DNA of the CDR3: TGCGCCAGCGGGGGGGCGGGAGGCAGTGCCTCCTACAATGAGCAGTTCTTC.

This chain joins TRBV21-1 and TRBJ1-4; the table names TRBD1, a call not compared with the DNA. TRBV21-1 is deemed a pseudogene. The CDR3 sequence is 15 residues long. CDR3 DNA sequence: TGTGCCAGCAGCAAAGGGTCCAGGGGCAGAACGGAACTGTTTTTT. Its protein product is CASSKGSRGRTELFF.

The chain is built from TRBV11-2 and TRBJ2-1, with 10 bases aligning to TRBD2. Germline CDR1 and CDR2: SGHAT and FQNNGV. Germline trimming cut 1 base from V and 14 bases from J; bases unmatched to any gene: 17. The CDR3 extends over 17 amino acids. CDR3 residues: CASSLAPAGGRGEVEFF. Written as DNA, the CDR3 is TGTGCCAGCAGCTTAGCCCCAGCGGGAGGGCGCGGTGAGGTGGAGTTCTTC.

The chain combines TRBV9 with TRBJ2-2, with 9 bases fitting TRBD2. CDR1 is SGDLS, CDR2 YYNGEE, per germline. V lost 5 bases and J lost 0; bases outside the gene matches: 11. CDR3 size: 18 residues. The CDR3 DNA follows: TGTGCCAGCAGTATAGCGGGAGATATCCTTGCGAACACCGGGGAGCTGTTTTTT. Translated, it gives CASSIAGDILANTGELFF.

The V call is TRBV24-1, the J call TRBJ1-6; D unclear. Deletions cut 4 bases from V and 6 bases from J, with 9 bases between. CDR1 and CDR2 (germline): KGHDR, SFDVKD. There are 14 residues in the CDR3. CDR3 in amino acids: CATSEPGSNSPLHF. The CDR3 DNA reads TGTGCCACCAGTGAACCGGGAAGTAATTCACCCCTCCACTTT.

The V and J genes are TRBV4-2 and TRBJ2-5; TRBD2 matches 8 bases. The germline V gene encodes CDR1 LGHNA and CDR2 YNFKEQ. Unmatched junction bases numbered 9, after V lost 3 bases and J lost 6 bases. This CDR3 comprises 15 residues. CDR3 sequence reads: CASSQGLGSPKTQYF. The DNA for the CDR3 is TGTGCCAGCAGCCAGGGACTAGGGAGTCCCAAGACCCAGTACTTC.

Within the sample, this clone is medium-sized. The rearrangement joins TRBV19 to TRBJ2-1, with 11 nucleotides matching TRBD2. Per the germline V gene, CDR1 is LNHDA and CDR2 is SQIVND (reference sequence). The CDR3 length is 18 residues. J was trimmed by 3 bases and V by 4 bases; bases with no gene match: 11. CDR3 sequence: CASSTTYLSGRDYNEQFF. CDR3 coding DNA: TGTGCCAGTAGTACTACGTACCTTAGCGGGAGGGACTACAATGAGCAGTTCTTC. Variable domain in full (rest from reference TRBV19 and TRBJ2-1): DGGITQSPKYLFRKEGQNVTLSCEQNLNHDAMYWYRQDPGQGLRLIYYSQIVNDFQKGDIAEGYSVSREKKESFPLTVTSAQKNPTAFYLCASSTTYLSGRDYNEQFFGPGTRLTVL.

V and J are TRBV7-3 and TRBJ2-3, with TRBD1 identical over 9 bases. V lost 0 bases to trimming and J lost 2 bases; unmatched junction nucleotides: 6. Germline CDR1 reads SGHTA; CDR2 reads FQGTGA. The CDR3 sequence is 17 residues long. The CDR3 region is CASSLTGGTGHTDTQYF. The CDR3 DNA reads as TGTGCCAGCAGCTTAACGGGGGGGACAGGGCACACAGATACGCAGTATTTT.

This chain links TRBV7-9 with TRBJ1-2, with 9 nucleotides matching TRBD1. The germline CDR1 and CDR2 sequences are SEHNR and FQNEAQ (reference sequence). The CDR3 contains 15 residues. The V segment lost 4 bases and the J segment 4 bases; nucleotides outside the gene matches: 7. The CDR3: CASSSDRGEFYGYTF. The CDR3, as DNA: TGTGCCAGCAGCTCAGACAGGGGGGAATTCTATGGCTACACCTTC.

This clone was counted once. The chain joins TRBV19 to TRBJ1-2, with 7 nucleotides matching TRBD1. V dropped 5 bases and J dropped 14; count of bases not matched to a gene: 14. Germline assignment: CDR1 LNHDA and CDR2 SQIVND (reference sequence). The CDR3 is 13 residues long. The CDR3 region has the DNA TGTGCCAGTAGTCTCGGGACAGCGGTGGGGTTTACCTTC. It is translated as CASSLGTAVGFTF.

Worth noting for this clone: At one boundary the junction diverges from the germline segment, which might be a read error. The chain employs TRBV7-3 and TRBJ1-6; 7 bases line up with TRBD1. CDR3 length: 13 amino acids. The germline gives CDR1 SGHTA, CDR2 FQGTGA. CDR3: CASRLTGDSPLHF. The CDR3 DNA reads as TGTGCCAGCAGATTAACAGGGGATTCACCCCTCCACTTT.

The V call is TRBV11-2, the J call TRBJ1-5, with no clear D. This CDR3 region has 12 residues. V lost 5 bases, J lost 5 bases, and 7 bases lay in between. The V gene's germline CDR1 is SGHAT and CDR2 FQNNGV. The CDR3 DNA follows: TGTGCCAGCAGCAGCGGAGATCAGCCCCAGCATTTT. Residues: CASSSGDQPQHF.

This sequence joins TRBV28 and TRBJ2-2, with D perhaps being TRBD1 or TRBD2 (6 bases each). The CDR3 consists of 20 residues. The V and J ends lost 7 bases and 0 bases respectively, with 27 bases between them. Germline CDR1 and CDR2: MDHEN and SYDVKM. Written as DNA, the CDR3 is TGTGCCAGCACCATATTCACGGGGGCCGGGGATTACGCGAACACCGGGGAGCTGTTTTTT. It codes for CASTIFTGAGDYANTGELFF.

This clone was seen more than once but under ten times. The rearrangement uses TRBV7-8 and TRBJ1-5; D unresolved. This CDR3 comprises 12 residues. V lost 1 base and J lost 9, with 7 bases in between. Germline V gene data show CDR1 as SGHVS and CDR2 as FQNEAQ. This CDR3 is CASSLVGMPQHF. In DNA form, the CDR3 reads TGTGCCAGCAGCTTAGTTGGGATGCCCCAGCATTTT.

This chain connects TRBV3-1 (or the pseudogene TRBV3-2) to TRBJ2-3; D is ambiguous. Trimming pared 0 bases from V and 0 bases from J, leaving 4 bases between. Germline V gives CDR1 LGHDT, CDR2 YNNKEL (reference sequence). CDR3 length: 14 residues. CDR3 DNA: TGTGCCAGCAGCCAAGAGGCTAGCACAGATACGCAGTATTTT. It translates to CASSQEASTDTQYF.

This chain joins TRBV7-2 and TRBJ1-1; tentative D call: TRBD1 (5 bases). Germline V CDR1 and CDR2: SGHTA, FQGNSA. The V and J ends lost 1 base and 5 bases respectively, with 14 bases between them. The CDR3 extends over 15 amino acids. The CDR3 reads CASSLETGARTEAFF. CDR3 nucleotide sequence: TGTGCCAGCAGCTTAGAGACCGGGGCCAGGACTGAAGCTTTCTTT.